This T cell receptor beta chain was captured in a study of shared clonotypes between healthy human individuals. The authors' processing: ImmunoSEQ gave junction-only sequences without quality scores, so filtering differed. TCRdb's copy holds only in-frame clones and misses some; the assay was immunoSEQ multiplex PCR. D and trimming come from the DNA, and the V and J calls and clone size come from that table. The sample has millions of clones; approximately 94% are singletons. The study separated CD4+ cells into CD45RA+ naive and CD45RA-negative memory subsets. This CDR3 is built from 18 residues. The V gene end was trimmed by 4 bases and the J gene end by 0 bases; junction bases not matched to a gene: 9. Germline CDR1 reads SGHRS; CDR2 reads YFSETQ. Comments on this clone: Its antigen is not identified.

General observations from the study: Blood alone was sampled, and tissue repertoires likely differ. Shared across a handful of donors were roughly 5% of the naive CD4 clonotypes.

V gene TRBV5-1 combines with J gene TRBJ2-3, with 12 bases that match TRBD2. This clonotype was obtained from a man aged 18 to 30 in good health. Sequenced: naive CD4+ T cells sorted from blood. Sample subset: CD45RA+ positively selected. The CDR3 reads CASSVASGRDPSTDTQYF. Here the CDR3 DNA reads TGCGCCAGCAGCGTCGCTAGCGGGAGGGACCCTAGCACAGATACGCAGTATTTT.